The clone carrying this TCR beta chain was counted at least ten times. The data originate from a study of T cells in Graves' hyperthyroidism and ophthalmopathy. The investigators amplified TCR beta CDR3 regions from RNA transcripts. When the TCR CDR3 underwent first-round RT-PCR, the HTBI primer set was used. Via MiXCR, TCRdb re-called the multiplex PCR reads, giving one row per CDR3 protein. The sample shows roughly 330,000 distinct CDR3 sequences, roughly 15% of them seen only once. This CDR3 spans 15 amino acids. Trimming removed 5 bases at V and 0 bases at J, with 10 bases between. The TCR originated in a man aged 25 to 40 with Graves' hyperthyroidism. Input material: blood. V gene TRBV12-3 or TRBV12-4 combines with J gene TRBJ1-4, with unresolved D. CDR3 region: CASSDRRATNEKLFF. As DNA, the CDR3 is TGTGCCAGCAGTGACCGAAGGGCAACTAATGAAAAACTGTTTTTT.